A selection of T cell receptor beta chains follows, all from one sample in a study of early T cells in non-severe SARS-CoV-2 infection. MiXCR, applied by TCRdb to the 5' RACE reads, yields one record per CDR3 protein. The sample carries tens of thousands of distinct CDR3 sequences, less than 10% recorded once. Sequencing used whole blood, obtained at baseline. The receptor set was obtained from an adult who was a healthcare worker with PCR-confirmed SARS-CoV-2 infection or an uninfected control (not recorded which). Both conserved end residues are part of each CDR3. Fields, in order: V gene, D gene, clone size, J gene, CDR3 protein, CDR3 DNA. D genes are given only for firm matches. The size field is filled for only some rows; it gives once, few, many or a size class.

TRBV7-9	.	many	TRBJ2-5	CASSRGFQETQYF	TGTGCCAGCAGTCGAGGATTCCAAGAGACCCAGTACTTC
TRBV15	TRBD1	few	TRBJ1-4	CATSRASTGDEKLFF	TGTGCCACCAGCAGAGCATCGACAGGGGATGAAAAACTGTTTTTT
TRBV7-2	TRBD2	.	TRBJ2-1	CASSLPGTSAYNEQFF	TGTGCCAGCAGTTTACCCGGGACTAGCGCTTACAATGAGCAGTTCTTC
TRBV6-5	TRBD1	.	TRBJ2-7	CASSRGQGLTYEQYF	TGTGCCAGCAGCCGGGGACAGGGTTTAACCTACGAGCAGTACTTC
TRBV29-1	.	many	TRBJ1-2	CSVPAEGLGYGYTF	TGCAGCGTTCCCGCCGAGGGGCTCGGCTATGGCTACACCTTC
TRBV27	.	few	TRBJ2-7	CASSPESGLTYEQYF	TGTGCCAGCAGCCCGGAGAGCGGTCTCACCTACGAGCAGTACTTC
TRBV7-9	.	few	TRBJ1-2	CASSPPGIVKWYTF	TGTGCCAGCAGCCCCCCGGGCATCGTCAAATGGTACACCTTC
TRBV10-3	.	few	TRBJ2-3	CAISESSGRADTQYF	TGTGCCATCAGTGAGTCCTCGGGGCGAGCAGATACGCAGTATTTT
TRBV7-6	.	few	TRBJ2-5	CASSSPGGGQETQYF	TGTGCCAGCAGCTCTCCAGGGGGGGGCCAAGAGACCCAGTACTTC
TRBV11-2	.	many	TRBJ2-5	CASSPRGSVQETQYF	TGTGCCAGCAGCCCCCGGGGGAGTGTCCAAGAGACCCAGTACTTC
TRBV6-5	TRBD1	.	TRBJ1-2	CASSYAGQGGYGYTF	TGTGCCAGCAGTTACGCCGGACAGGGCGGCTATGGCTACACCTTC
TRBV18	.	many	TRBJ2-6	CASSPDGANVLTF	TGTGCCAGCTCACCAGATGGGGCCAACGTCCTGACTTTC
TRBV7-2	.	medium-sized	TRBJ2-3	CASTPGGWQDTQYF	TGTGCCAGCACCCCTGGAGGGTGGCAAGATACGCAGTATTTT
TRBV5-8	TRBD1	.	TRBJ1-1	CASRKDRAYDFEAFF	TGTGCCAGCAGGAAGGACAGGGCCTATGACTTTGAAGCTTTCTTT
TRBV7-2	.	.	TRBJ1-2	CASSLNINYGYTF	TGTGCCAGCAGCTTGAACATTAACTATGGCTACACCTTC
TRBV7-2	.	many	TRBJ2-5	CASTTSVPQETEYF	TGTGCCAGCACCACAAGCGTACCCCAAGAGACCGAGTACTTC
TRBV7-2	.	few	TRBJ1-2	CASSSRDTFLTF	TGTGCCAGCAGCTCAAGGGACACCTTTCTCACCTTC
TRBV9	TRBD2	few	TRBJ2-1	CASSATSGGINEQFF	TGTGCCAGCAGCGCCACTAGCGGGGGGATCAATGAGCAGTTCTTC
TRBV30	.	.	TRBJ2-7	CAWSVRGFEQYF	TGTGCCTGGAGTGTCAGGGGATTCGAGCAGTACTTC
TRBV19	TRBD2	many	TRBJ2-5	CASRRTSADQETQYF	TGTGCCAGTAGACGGACTAGCGCAGACCAAGAGACCCAGTACTTC
TRBV7-9	.	.	TRBJ1-6	CASSLANSPLHF	TGTGCCAGCAGCTTAGCCAATTCACCCCTCCACTTT
TRBV5-5	.	few	TRBJ1-6	CASSGNRESPLHF	TGTGCCAGCAGCGGTAACAGGGAGTCACCCCTCCACTTT
TRBV7-2	TRBD1	few	TRBJ1-1	CASSLADRGAFF	TGTGCCAGCAGCTTAGCGGACAGGGGAGCTTTCTTT
TRBV11-3	.	many	TRBJ2-1	CASSSGPVTNEQFF	TGTGCCAGCAGCTCGGGACCAGTCACGAATGAGCAGTTCTTC
TRBV21-1	.	.	TRBJ2-7	CASSEAGTGREQYF	TGTGCCAGCAGCGAAGCCGGGACAGGGCGCGAGCAGTACTTC
TRBV9	TRBD1	many	TRBJ2-2	CASSPLPRQGNTGELFF	TGTGCCAGCAGCCCCCTGCCTAGACAGGGGAACACCGGGGAGCTGTTTTTT
TRBV27	.	many	TRBJ1-6	CASSESSGFNSPLHF	TGTGCCAGCAGTGAGTCCTCGGGGTTTAATTCACCCCTCCACTTT
TRBV20-1	.	few	TRBJ1-2	CSARDLARGNNYGYTF	TGCAGTGCTAGAGATTTGGCCAGGGGCAATAACTATGGCTACACCTTC
TRBV10-3	TRBD1	.	TRBJ2-7	CAIGTGTGIYEQYF	TGTGCCATCGGGACCGGGACAGGGATCTACGAGCAGTACTTC
TRBV20-1	.	.	TRBJ1-1	CSAIRDGLAGKAFF	TGCAGTGCTATTAGAGATGGGTTGGCAGGGAAAGCTTTCTTT
TRBV18	.	many	TRBJ1-2	CASSPSVGGSYGYTF	TGTGCCAGCTCACCATCTGTTGGGGGTAGCTATGGCTACACCTTC
TRBV11-2	TRBD2	few	TRBJ2-7	CASSLTTTSWSYEQYF	TGTGCCAGCAGTTTAACTACGACTAGCTGGAGTTACGAGCAGTACTTC
TRBV7-6	.	few	TRBJ2-3	CASSLTRVESDTQYF	TGTGCCAGCAGCTTAACCAGGGTTGAATCAGATACGCAGTATTTT
TRBV6-2/TRBV6-3	.	.	TRBJ1-5	CASSSGVQPQHF	TGTGCCAGCAGTTCAGGGGTTCAGCCCCAGCATTTT
TRBV29-1	TRBD2	few	TRBJ2-7	CSVGLAGPYEQYF	TGCAGCGTGGGACTAGCGGGGCCCTACGAGCAGTACTTC
TRBV18	TRBD1	many	TRBJ1-3	CASSPPTGAGGNTIYF	TGTGCCAGCTCACCACCGACAGGGGCTGGTGGAAACACCATATATTTT
TRBV5-1	TRBD1	.	TRBJ1-1	CASSFTGGMNTEAFF	TGCGCCAGCAGCTTCACAGGGGGCATGAACACTGAAGCTTTCTTT
TRBV6-2/TRBV6-3	.	few	TRBJ2-1	CASSIGGGRYNEQFF	TGTGCCAGCAGTATAGGCGGGGGCCGCTACAATGAGCAGTTCTTC
TRBV6-5	.	.	TRBJ2-7	CASSTIQGNEQYF	TGTGCCAGCAGTACAATACAGGGAAACGAGCAGTACTTC
TRBV4-2	.	.	TRBJ2-1	CASSQDRDWRYNEQFF	TGTGCCAGCAGCCAGGACCGGGACTGGAGATACAATGAGCAGTTCTTC
TRBV7-8	.	medium-sized	TRBJ2-5	CASSLNPPTFVGETQYF	TGTGCCAGCAGCTTAAATCCACCGACTTTTGTAGGAGAGACCCAGTACTTC
TRBV7-6	.	few	TRBJ2-7	CASSPDPRTYEQYF	TGTGCCAGCAGCCCTGACCCTAGGACCTACGAGCAGTACTTC